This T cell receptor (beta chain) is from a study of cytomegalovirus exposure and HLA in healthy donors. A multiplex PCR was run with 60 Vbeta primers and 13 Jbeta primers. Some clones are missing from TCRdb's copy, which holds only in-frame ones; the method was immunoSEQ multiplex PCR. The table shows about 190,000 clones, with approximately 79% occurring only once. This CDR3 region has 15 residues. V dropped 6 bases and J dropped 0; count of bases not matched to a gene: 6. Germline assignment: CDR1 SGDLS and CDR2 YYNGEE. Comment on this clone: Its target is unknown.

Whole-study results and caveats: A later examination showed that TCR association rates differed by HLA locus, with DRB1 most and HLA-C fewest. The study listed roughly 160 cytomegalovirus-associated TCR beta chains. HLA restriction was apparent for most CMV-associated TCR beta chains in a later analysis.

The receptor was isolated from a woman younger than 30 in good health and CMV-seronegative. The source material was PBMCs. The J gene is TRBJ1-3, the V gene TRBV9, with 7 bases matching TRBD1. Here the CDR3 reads CASTPQGGSGNTIYF. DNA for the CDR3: TGTGCCAGCACCCCCCAGGGGGGCTCTGGAAACACCATATATTTT.